Below are 16 T cell receptor beta chains sequenced from a single sample in a study of T-cell reconstitution after alpha-beta-depleted transplantation in children. Library preparation (for TCRbeta) was performed with unique molecular identifiers. TCRdb analysed the PCR reads with MiXCR anew, one entry per CDR3 protein. Of some 80,000 distinct CDR3 sequences detected, around 18% appear once; the ten largest clones hold about 47%. Specimen: PBMCs, mostly from graft donor cells, collected 360 days after TCRalphabeta/CD19-depleted stem cell transplant. These receptors came from a male patient aged 2 to 10 who had a stem cell transplant for acute lymphoblastic leukemia, so the T cells may come from the graft donor.

The rearrangement links TRBV19 to TRBJ2-1; D is possibly TRBD1 or TRBD2 (5 bases each). Trimming took 2 bases from V and 7 from J, leaving 15 bases between them. Germline V gene lookup returns CDR1 LNHDA and CDR2 SQIVND (reference sequence). The CDR3 is 15 residues long. The CDR3 DNA reads as TGTGCCAGTAGTATAAGGGGAATAGGGGAGAATGAGCAGTTCTTC. Translating gives CASSIRGIGENEQFF.

The genes are TRBV9 and TRBJ2-1; 9 bases match TRBD2. CDR3 length: 15 residues. V lost 4 bases to trimming and J lost 6 bases; unmatched junction nucleotides: 8. The V gene's germline CDR1 is SGDLS and CDR2 YYNGEE. The CDR3 region is CASSQSGRSLNEQFF. CDR3 coding DNA: TGTGCCAGCAGCCAAAGCGGGAGGAGCCTCAATGAGCAGTTCTTC. Full variable domain (outside the CDR3, taken from reference TRBV9 and TRBJ2-1): DSGVTQTPKHLITATGQRVTLRCSPRSGDLSVYWYQQSLDQGLQFLIQYYNGEERAKGNILERFSAQQFPDLHSELNLSSLELGDSALYFCASSQSGRSLNEQFFGPGTRLTVL.

The V call is TRBV5-1, the J call TRBJ1-1; D gene uncertain. V dropped 3 bases and J dropped 0 bases, with 12 bases sitting between them. CDR3 length: 15 residues. CDR1 is SGHRS and CDR2 is YFSETQ in the germline V gene. The CDR3 DNA follows: TGCGCCAGCAGCTCCCTGACACCGATGAACACTGAAGCTTTCTTT. It yields the protein CASSSLTPMNTEAFF.

This clonotype was recorded many times. The CDR3 here is CASSLVSGTEQYF. DNA for the CDR3: TGTGCCAGCAGTTTAGTCTCCGGGACAGAGCAGTACTTC. V gene TRBV12-3 or TRBV12-4 combines with J gene TRBJ2-7, with D maybe TRBD1 (6 bases). V shed 1 base and J shed 7 bases, with 11 bases lying between them. This CDR3 has 13 amino acids.

This chain uses TRBV30 with TRBJ2-5; 8 nucleotides line up with TRBD1. V was clipped by 8 bases and J by 4 bases; unmatched bases: 12. This CDR3 has 14 residues. The germline CDR1 and CDR2 sequences are GTSNPN and SVGIG (reference sequence). CDR3 DNA sequence: TGTGCCGTGAACCTAGGACAGGGCGGAGAGACCCAGTACTTC. This codes for CAVNLGQGGETQYF. The full variable domain, completed using reference TRBV30 and TRBJ2-5, is SQTIHQWPATLVQPVGSPLSLECTVEGTSNPNLYWYRQAAGRGLQLLFYSVGIGQISSEVPQNLSASRPQDRQFILSSKKLLLSDSGFYLCAVNLGQGGETQYFGPGTRLLVL.

This sequence joins TRBV29-1 and TRBJ2-7, with 7 bases aligning to TRBD1. Germline CDR1 SQVTM, CDR2 ANQGSEA. Trimming cost V 3 bases and J 5 bases; bases outside gene matches: 4. This CDR3 comprises 12 residues. CDR3 residues: CSVDRGGNEQYF. In nucleotides, the CDR3 is TGCAGCGTTGATAGAGGGGGCAACGAGCAGTACTTC.

This clonotype was detected ten times or more. The chain recombines TRBV29-1 with TRBJ2-6; no definite D call. V lost 0 bases and J 5 bases, leaving 11 bases between the germline ends. Per germline, CDR1 SQVTM and CDR2 ANQGSEA. CDR3 length: 15 residues. The CDR3 loop reads CSVEEDRFWANVLTF. CDR3 nucleotides: TGCAGCGTTGAAGAGGACCGCTTCTGGGCCAACGTCCTGACTTTC.

J is TRBJ2-5 and V is TRBV5-1, with a weak D call TRBD1 (6 bases). Trimming removed 0 bases at V and 1 base at J, with 10 bases between. There are 15 residues in the CDR3. Germline-derived CDR1 and CDR2 are SGHRS and YFSETQ. CDR3 coding DNA: TGCGCCAGCAGCTTGGCCACAGGGTTCCAAGAGACCCAGTACTTC. Its translation: CASSLATGFQETQYF.

This clonotype has a handful of counts. An end of the junction does not agree with germline; a read error may underlie this. The chain links TRBV7-7 to TRBJ2-5; tentatively, D is TRBD1 (5 bases). Germline CDR1 reads SSHAT; CDR2 reads FNYEAQ (reference sequence). This CDR3 has 13 amino acids. The chain's CDR3 is CASSLDIAETQYF. The CDR3 DNA reads TGTGCTAGCAGCTTGGACATCGCCGAGACCCAGTACTTC. Based on the CDR3 plus reference TRBV7-7 and TRBJ2-5, the full variable domain is GAGVSQSPRYKVTKRGQDVTLRCDPISSHATLYWYQQALGQGPEFLTYFNYEAQPDKSGLPSDRFSAERPEGSISTLTIQRTEQRDSAMYRCASSLDIAETQYFGPGTRLLVL.

The chain recombines TRBV5-1 with TRBJ2-1; no clear D gene. Germline assignment: CDR1 SGHRS and CDR2 YFSETQ. The length of the CDR3 is 14 residues. Trimming pared 1 base from V and 6 bases from J, leaving 11 bases between. This chain's CDR3 is CASSLTGPTNEQFF. DNA of the CDR3: TGCGCCAGCAGCTTGACCGGGCCCACCAATGAGCAGTTCTTC. Based on the CDR3 plus reference TRBV5-1 and TRBJ2-1, the full variable domain is KAGVTQTPRYLIKTRGQQVTLSCSPISGHRSVSWYQQTPGQGLQFLFEYFSETQRNKGNFPGRFSGRQFSNSRSEMNVSTLELGDSALYLCASSLTGPTNEQFFGPGTRLTVL.

The sample holds a few counts of this clonotype. J is TRBJ1-2 and V is TRBV7-9, with D possibly being TRBD1 (6 bases). The CDR3 has 17 residues. V gave up 5 bases and J gave up 7 bases, with 26 bases separating them. Germline V gives CDR1 SEHNR, CDR2 FQNEAQ (reference sequence). CDR3 in DNA: TGTGCCAGCAGCCCAGACAGGAACTATGGCTCCGTGGGTGGCTACACCTTC. It encodes CASSPDRNYGSVGGYTF.

The table lists this clonotype with many counts. The chain joins TRBV12-3 or TRBV12-4 to TRBJ2-3, with no clear D. The V end was cut by 6 bases, the J end by 0 bases, with 7 bases between. The CDR3 totals 13 residues. CDR3 sequence (DNA): TGTGCCAGCAGACACCATAGCACAGATACGCAGTATTTT. Its translation: CASRHHSTDTQYF.

This clonotype has just a few counts. The chain links TRBV3-1 to TRBJ2-7, with no clear D. The V end was cut by 1 base, the J end by 1 base, with 2 bases between. The CDR3 has 12 residues. Per germline, CDR1 LGHDT and CDR2 YNNKEL (reference sequence). CDR3 in DNA: TGTGCCAGCAGCCAAGTTTCCTACGAGCAGTACTTC. Protein product: CASSQVSYEQYF.

This chain uses TRBV6-1 with TRBJ2-2, with D possibly matching TRBD1 (5 bases). Germline CDR1 is MNHNS and CDR2 is SASEGT. Deletions cut 6 bases from V and 0 bases from J, with 11 bases between. The CDR3 is 15 residues long. This chain's CDR3 is CASRSRESNTGELFF. The CDR3 DNA follows: TGTGCCAGCAGATCCAGGGAATCGAACACCGGGGAGCTGTTTTTT.

This clonotype was observed a few times. The rearrangement uses TRBV5-1 and TRBJ2-7; TRBD1 agrees at 7 bases. CDR3 length: 14 amino acids. Trimming took 4 bases from V and 0 from J; bases not matched to a gene: 4. From germline, CDR1 is SGHRS and CDR2 YFSETQ. CDR3 in amino acids: CASSATGNSYEQYF. CDR3 nucleotide sequence: TGCGCCAGCAGCGCGACAGGGAACTCCTACGAGCAGTACTTC.

The chain links TRBV29-1 to TRBJ2-2, with 10 bases lining up with TRBD2. This CDR3 region has 15 residues. J was trimmed by 5 bases and V by 3 bases; bases with no gene match: 6. Germline lookup yields CDR1 SQVTM and CDR2 ANQGSEA. CDR3 protein: CSVELAGVKTGELFF. The CDR3 DNA is TGCAGCGTTGAGCTAGCGGGAGTTAAGACCGGGGAGCTGTTTTTT.